Each of the 28 T cell receptor beta chains below was sequenced from the same sample in a study of shared clonotypes between healthy human individuals. The assay was immunoSEQ multiplex PCR, and TCRdb's table has in-frame clones only and misses some. Found here are about 800,000 clones, 96% of them singletons; the top ten hold around 0.21%. CD45RO-negative CD8 cells positively selected for CCR7 made up the naive population, which excluded terminally differentiated effector memory CD45RA+ cells. The sample comprised naive CD8+ T cells sorted from blood. These receptors were taken from a man younger than 40 in good health.

The J gene is TRBJ2-1, the V gene TRBV11-2; the D is unclear. The CDR3 extends over 12 amino acids. V lost 4 bases, J lost 3 bases, and 4 bases lay in between. Germline V lookup: CDR1 SGHAT, CDR2 FQNNGV. The CDR3 protein is CASSSIYNEQFF. The CDR3 DNA is TGTGCCAGCAGCTCAATCTACAATGAGCAGTTCTTC.

J is TRBJ1-2 and V is TRBV27, with 7 bases aligning to TRBD1. There are 14 residues in the CDR3. V was pared by 5 bases and J by 8 bases, with 11 bases of the junction left unmatched. Germline V gene lookup returns CDR1 MNHEY and CDR2 SMNVEV (reference sequence). This CDR3 is CASSPSLQGLGYTF. The CDR3 DNA follows: TGTGCCAGCAGTCCCTCCTTACAGGGGCTGGGCTACACCTTC.

The V and J genes are TRBV27 and TRBJ1-1; tentatively, D is TRBD1 (6 bases). Germline lookup yields CDR1 MNHEY and CDR2 SMNVEV (reference sequence). The CDR3 runs 14 residues. V was clipped by 4 bases and J by 0 bases, with 9 bases between them. This chain's CDR3 is CASSWTAMNTEAFF. For the CDR3, the DNA is TGTGCCAGCAGTTGGACAGCCATGAACACTGAAGCTTTCTTT.

J is TRBJ2-7 and V is TRBV4-1; TRBD1 agrees at 7 bases. V was clipped by 3 bases and J by 2 bases; unmatched bases: 4. Looked up from germline, CDR1 is MGHRA and CDR2 is YSYEKL. The CDR3 has 14 residues. CDR3 residues: CASSQTGIPYEQYF. As DNA, the CDR3 is TGCGCCAGCAGCCAGACAGGGATCCCCTACGAGCAGTACTTC.

The chain joins TRBV7-6 to TRBJ1-2, with 9 bases lining up with TRBD1. Germline CDR1 and CDR2: SGHVS and FNYEAQ. This CDR3 is 15 amino acids long. Trimming at V came to 5 bases and at J to 3 bases, leaving 7 bases not matched to a gene. CDR3 sequence: CASSPGQGLDYGYTF. The CDR3 DNA is TGTGCCAGCAGCCCCGGACAGGGGCTCGACTATGGCTACACCTTC. The full variable domain, with the rest looked up from reference TRBV7-6 and TRBJ1-2, is GAGVSQSPRYKVTKRGQDVALRCDPISGHVSLYWYRQALGQGPEFLTYFNYEAQQDKSGLPNDRFSAERPEGSISTLTIQRTEQRDSAMYRCASSPGQGLDYGYTFGSGTRLTVV.

The chain combines TRBV11-2 with TRBJ2-7; D may be TRBD1 (6 bases). The CDR3 consists of 13 residues. The V and J ends lost 10 bases and 2 bases respectively, with 15 bases between them. Germline CDR1 SGHAT, CDR2 FQNNGV. Here the CDR3 DNA reads TGTGCCACCGAACAACAGGGCGCCTACGAGCAGTACTTC. This translates into CATEQQGAYEQYF.

This chain joins TRBV19 and TRBJ1-5, with D perhaps TRBD1 (5 bases). The CDR3 runs to 17 residues. Germline values: CDR1 LNHDA, CDR2 SQIVND (reference sequence). Trimming stripped 4 bases from V and 0 bases from J, with 16 bases between. CDR3 sequence (DNA): TGTGCCAGTAGTACGCTAGGACACACTCATAGCAATCAGCCCCAGCATTTT. Encoded protein: CASSTLGHTHSNQPQHF.

The V and J genes are TRBV9 and TRBJ2-1; 9 nucleotides agree with TRBD2. Germline V CDR1 and CDR2: SGDLS, YYNGEE. Trimming at V came to 5 bases and at J to 4 bases, leaving 4 bases not matched to a gene. The CDR3 has 14 amino acids. CDR3 amino acids: CASRGLADYNEQFF. Written as DNA, the CDR3 is TGTGCCAGCAGGGGACTAGCCGATTACAATGAGCAGTTCTTC.

This chain uses TRBV10-3 with TRBJ1-1; D ambiguous. Germline V gene lookup returns CDR1 ENHRY and CDR2 SYGVKD. Trimming removed 2 bases from V and 7 bases from J, with 5 bases in between. The CDR3 has 11 residues. The chain's CDR3 is CAISEGDEAFF. Written as DNA, the CDR3 is TGTGCCATCAGTGAGGGCGATGAAGCTTTCTTT.

The chain couples TRBV5-4 to TRBJ2-1; the D gene is possibly TRBD1 (6 bases). Trimming took off 7 bases at V and 8 bases at J, with 16 bases between the two ends. Per germline, CDR1 SGHNT and CDR2 YYREEE (reference sequence). The CDR3 is 13 residues long. In nucleotides, the CDR3 is TGTGCCAGCTCCCCCCAGGGGACGGATGAGCAGTTCTTC. As protein: CASSPQGTDEQFF.

The J gene is TRBJ1-1, the V gene TRBV4-1; D perhaps matches TRBD1 (5 bases). Germline values: CDR1 MGHRA, CDR2 YSYEKL. The germline V and J ends were trimmed by 3 bases and 7 bases, with 12 bases remaining between them. The CDR3 has 13 residues. CDR3 coding DNA: TGCGCCAGCAGCCAGGCGATGGGGGGTGAAGCTTTCTTT. It encodes CASSQAMGGEAFF.

On this clone: A junction boundary mismatches the germline segment, possibly from a read error. The chain recombines TRBV28 with TRBJ2-2; 9 bases line up with TRBD2. CDR3 length equals 16 residues. From germline, CDR1 is MDHEN and CDR2 SYDVKM. DNA of the CDR3: TGTGCCAGCAGCTTATGGACTAGCGCGAACACCGGGGAGCTGTTTTTT. This encodes CASSLWTSANTGELFF.

This rearrangement joins TRBV19 to TRBJ1-5; 7 bases line up with TRBD1. V was clipped by 3 bases and J by 4 bases; unmatched bases: 6. Germline CDR1 is LNHDA and CDR2 is SQIVND (reference sequence). The CDR3 runs to 15 residues. The CDR3 region has the DNA TGTGCCAGTAGTATCCCCCCGACAGGGAATCAGCCCCAGCATTTT. Its protein is CASSIPPTGNQPQHF.

The rearrangement uses TRBV7-9 and TRBJ2-3; 12 nucleotides agree with TRBD2. V was clipped by 5 bases and J by 0 bases; unmatched bases: 12. Germline CDR1 reads SEHNR; CDR2 reads FQNEAQ (reference sequence). CDR3 size: 19 residues. CDR3 bases: TGTGCCAGCAGCCCGCCGACTAGCGGGAGAATGTTAAGCACAGATACGCAGTATTTT. This translates into CASSPPTSGRMLSTDTQYF.

The chain couples TRBV6-1 to TRBJ2-1; 8 nucleotides line up with TRBD2. CDR1 is MNHNS, CDR2 SASEGT, per germline. There are 17 residues in the CDR3. With 3 bases clipped from V and 2 bases from J, the junction kept 9 bases outside the gene matches. The CDR3 spells CASSDLISGVTYNEQFF. CDR3 coding DNA: TGTGCCAGCAGTGACCTCATTAGCGGGGTTACCTACAATGAGCAGTTCTTC.

The chain couples TRBV5-1 to TRBJ1-1; 8 nucleotides match TRBD1. V lost 1 base and J lost 5; bases outside the gene matches: 7. The germline CDR1 and CDR2 sequences are SGHRS and YFSETQ. The CDR3 spans 15 residues. In nucleotides, the CDR3 is TGCGCCAGCAGCTTGTACCCACAGGGGGGTACTGAAGCTTTCTTT. It is translated as CASSLYPQGGTEAFF. Full variable domain (remainder filled in from reference TRBV5-1 and TRBJ1-1): KAGVTQTPRYLIKTRGQQVTLSCSPISGHRSVSWYQQTPGQGLQFLFEYFSETQRNKGNFPGRFSGRQFSNSRSEMNVSTLELGDSALYLCASSLYPQGGTEAFFGQGTRLTVV.

This clone was counted a single time. The V gene is TRBV25-1, the J gene TRBJ2-3, with D possibly being TRBD1 (6 bases). Germline assignment: CDR1 MGHDK and CDR2 SYGVNS. The CDR3 has 16 residues. V lost 2 bases, J lost 0 bases, and 12 bases lay in between. Here the CDR3 reads CASSEPDSTSTDTQYF. The DNA for the CDR3 is TGTGCCAGCAGTGAACCGGACAGTACTAGCACAGATACGCAGTATTTT.

The chain links TRBV13 to TRBJ1-2; D unclear. V was clipped by 0 bases and J by 8 bases, with 25 bases between them. The CDR3 contains 18 residues. Looked up from germline, CDR1 is PRHDT and CDR2 is FYEKMQ (reference sequence). The CDR3 spells CASSLGLGSDWAREGYTF. The DNA for the CDR3 is TGTGCCAGCAGCTTAGGCCTCGGCTCTGACTGGGCCCGGGAGGGCTACACCTTC. The variable domain in full, with the rest retrieved from reference TRBV13 and TRBJ1-2, is AAGVIQSPRHLIKEKRETATLKCYPIPRHDTVYWYQQGPGQDPQFLISFYEKMQSDKGSIPDRFSAQQFSDYHSELNMSSLELGDSALYFCASSLGLGSDWAREGYTFGSGTRLTVV.

The genes are TRBV7-8 and TRBJ2-3; TRBD1 might be the D (6 bases). V shed 1 base and J shed 4 bases, with 15 bases lying between them. The CDR3 extends over 16 amino acids. CDR1 is SGHVS and CDR2 is FQNEAQ in the germline V gene. Here the CDR3 reads CASSLERGMYSDTQYF. The CDR3 bases are TGTGCCAGCAGCTTAGAAAGGGGGATGTACTCAGATACGCAGTATTTT.

The chain is built from TRBV27 and TRBJ2-7; 7 nucleotides line up with TRBD1. Germline CDR1 reads MNHEY; CDR2 reads SMNVEV (reference sequence). The CDR3 runs to 14 residues. V was pared by 5 bases and J by 3 bases, with 7 bases of the junction left unmatched. CDR3 nucleotides: TGTGCCAGCAGTCTCGGGACAGCCTACTACGAGCAGTACTTC. Translating gives CASSLGTAYYEQYF.

The CDR3 DNA reads as TGTGCCAGCAGCTCCAACTTCCAGGGGGTAGCTAACTATGGCTACACCTTC. Its protein is CASSSNFQGVANYGYTF. The J gene is TRBJ1-2, the V gene TRBV13, with 7 bases aligning to TRBD1. Trimming removed 4 bases from V and 0 bases from J; junction bases left unmatched: 11. The CDR3 has 17 residues. Germline CDR1 PRHDT, CDR2 FYEKMQ (reference sequence).

The V gene is TRBV27, the J gene TRBJ2-1; 16 nucleotides agree with TRBD2. The CDR3 sequence is 14 residues long. The germline V gene has CDR1 MNHEY and CDR2 SMNVEV (reference sequence). The trim removed 8 bases at V and 10 bases at J, leaving 5 bases unmatched. This chain's CDR3 is CASGPGLAGGEQFF. In DNA form, the CDR3 reads TGTGCCAGCGGACCGGGACTAGCGGGAGGGGAGCAGTTCTTC.

This rearrangement joins TRBV7-6 to TRBJ2-6; no clear D gene. This CDR3 comprises 16 residues. The V end lost 0 bases, the J end lost 1 base, and 7 bases lay between the germline ends. Germline V lookup: CDR1 SGHVS, CDR2 FNYEAQ. The CDR3 DNA follows: TGTGCCAGCAGCTTAGCACGGTCTTCTGGGGCCAACGTCCTGACTTTC. It yields the protein CASSLARSSGANVLTF.

The chain uses TRBV6-6 and TRBJ2-7; D tentatively reads TRBD1 or TRBD2 (5 bases each). The CDR3 is 11 residues long. Trimming took 5 bases from V and 4 from J, leaving 6 bases between them. Germline V CDR1 and CDR2: MNHNY, SVGAGI (reference sequence). The CDR3 DNA sequence: TGTGCCAGCAGTGGGGGATACGAGCAGTACTTC. This translates into CASSGGYEQYF.

The V and J genes are TRBV9 and TRBJ2-1, with 10 nucleotides matching TRBD2. This CDR3 contains 17 residues. Germline lookup yields CDR1 SGDLS and CDR2 YYNGEE. Trimming at V came to 1 base and at J to 4 bases, leaving 8 bases not matched to a gene. The CDR3 bases are TGTGCCAGCAGCGTATTTGCTAGCGGGAGCCTTTACAATGAGCAGTTCTTC. The encoded protein is CASSVFASGSLYNEQFF.

The chain links TRBV6-1 to TRBJ1-1; D is ambiguous. The germline V gene has CDR1 MNHNS and CDR2 SASEGT. This CDR3 is 15 amino acids long. V was cut by 6 bases and J by 2 bases, with 16 bases left in between. This chain's CDR3 is CASRRKTPINTEAFF. The CDR3 nucleotides read TGTGCCAGCAGGAGAAAAACACCTATAAACACTGAAGCTTTCTTT.

The chain carries TRBV7-6 and TRBJ2-1, with 16 bases matching TRBD2. There are 15 residues in the CDR3. CDR1 is SGHVS, CDR2 FNYEAQ, per germline. V shed 5 bases and J 10 bases; nucleotides not matched to a gene: 5. The CDR3 loop reads CASSAGTSGRGEQFF. The CDR3 DNA reads as TGTGCCAGCAGCGCCGGGACTAGCGGGAGGGGGGAGCAGTTCTTC.

This chain uses TRBV6-1 with TRBJ2-7, with TRBD2 as a possible D gene (6 bases). V was pared by 0 bases and J by 5 bases, with 14 bases between. CDR1 and CDR2 from the germline V gene are MNHNS and SASEGT. The CDR3 length is 15 residues. CDR3 protein: CASSEAPGRINEQYF. The CDR3 region has the DNA TGTGCCAGCAGTGAAGCGCCAGGGAGGATCAACGAGCAGTACTTC.